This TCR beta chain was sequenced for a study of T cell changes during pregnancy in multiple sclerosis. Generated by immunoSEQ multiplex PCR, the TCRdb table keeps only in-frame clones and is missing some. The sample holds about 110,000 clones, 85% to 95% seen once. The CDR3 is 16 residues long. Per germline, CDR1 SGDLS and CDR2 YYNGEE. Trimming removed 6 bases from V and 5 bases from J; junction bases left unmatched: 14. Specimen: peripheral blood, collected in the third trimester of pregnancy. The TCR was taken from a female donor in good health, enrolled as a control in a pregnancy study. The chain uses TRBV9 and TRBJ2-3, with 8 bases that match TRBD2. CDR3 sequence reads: CASTHGRGAMGDTQYF. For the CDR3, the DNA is TGTGCCAGCACCCACGGGAGGGGGGCCATGGGAGATACGCAGTATTTT.